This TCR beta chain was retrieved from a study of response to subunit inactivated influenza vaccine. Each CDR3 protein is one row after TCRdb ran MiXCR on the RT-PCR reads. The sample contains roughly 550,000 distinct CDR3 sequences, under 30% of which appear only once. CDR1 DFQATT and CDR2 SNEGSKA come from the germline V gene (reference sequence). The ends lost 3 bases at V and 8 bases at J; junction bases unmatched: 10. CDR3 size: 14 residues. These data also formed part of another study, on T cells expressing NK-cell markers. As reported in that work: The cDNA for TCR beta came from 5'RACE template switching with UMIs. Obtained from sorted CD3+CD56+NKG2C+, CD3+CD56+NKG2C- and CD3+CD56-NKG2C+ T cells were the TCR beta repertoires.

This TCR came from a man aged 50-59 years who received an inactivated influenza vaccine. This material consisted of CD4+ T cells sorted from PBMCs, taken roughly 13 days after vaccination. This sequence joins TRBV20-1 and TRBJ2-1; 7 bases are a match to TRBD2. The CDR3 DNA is TGCAGTGCTAGTCAAGGACTAGGAACGCATGAGCAGTTCTTC. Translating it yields CSASQGLGTHEQFF.